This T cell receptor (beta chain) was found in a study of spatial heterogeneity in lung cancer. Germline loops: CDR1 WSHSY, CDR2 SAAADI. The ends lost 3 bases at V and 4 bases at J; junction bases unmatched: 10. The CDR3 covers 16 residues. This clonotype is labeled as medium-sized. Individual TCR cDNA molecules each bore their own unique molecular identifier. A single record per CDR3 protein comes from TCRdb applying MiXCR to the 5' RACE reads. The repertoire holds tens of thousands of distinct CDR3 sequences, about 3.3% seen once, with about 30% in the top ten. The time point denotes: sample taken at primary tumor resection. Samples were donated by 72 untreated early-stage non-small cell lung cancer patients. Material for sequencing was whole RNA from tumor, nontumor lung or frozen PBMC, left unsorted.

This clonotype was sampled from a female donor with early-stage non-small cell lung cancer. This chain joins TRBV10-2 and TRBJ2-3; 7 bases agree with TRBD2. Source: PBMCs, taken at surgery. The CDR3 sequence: CASSEWWEGRADTQYF. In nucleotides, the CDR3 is TGCGCCAGCAGTGAATGGTGGGAGGGCCGCGCAGATACGCAGTATTTT.